A selection of T cell receptor beta chains follows, all from one sample in a study of T cells of healthy individuals. TCRdb re-analysed the 5' RACE reads in MiXCR, keeping a single row per CDR3 protein. The sample holds approximately 100,000 distinct CDR3 sequences; approximately 15% are singletons and the top ten take under 7.5%. The receptors were gathered from a human donor in good health. The CDR3 runs from the conserved cysteine through the conserved F or W. The D gene is left open where the match is weak. Where a row states a size, it is once, few, many or the class of an expanded clone; other rows omit it.

clone size	D gene	J gene	V gene	CDR3 protein	CDR3 DNA
NA	NA	TRBJ2-5	TRBV7-2	CASSLARHQETQYF	TGTGCCAGCAGTCTGGCCCGTCACCAAGAGACCCAGTACTTC
few	NA	TRBJ1-5	TRBV28	CASSPPRDTQPQHF	TGTGCCAGCAGTCCCCCCAGGGATACTCAGCCCCAGCATTTT
NA	TRBD2	TRBJ2-7	TRBV12-3/TRBV12-4	CASSLGVSGRAIYEQYF	TGTGCCAGCAGTTTAGGGGTTAGCGGGAGGGCGATTTACGAGCAGTACTTC
few	TRBD2	TRBJ2-7	TRBV20-1	CSATRTSGLTYEQYF	TGCAGTGCCACAAGGACTAGCGGGTTGACCTACGAGCAGTACTTC
many	TRBD2	TRBJ2-1	TRBV2	CASSRSGGSYNEQFF	TGTGCCAGCAGTCGGAGCGGGGGATCCTACAATGAGCAGTTCTTC
many	NA	TRBJ2-3	TRBV18	CASSPLGDTDTQYF	TGTGCCAGCTCACCACTCGGGGACACAGATACGCAGTATTTT
few	NA	TRBJ2-5	TRBV29-1	CSVVGGSQETQYF	TGCAGCGTTGTAGGGGGATCCCAAGAGACCCAGTACTTC
NA	NA	TRBJ2-5	TRBV7-9	CASSLPRGVVETQYF	TGTGCCAGCAGCCTCCCGAGAGGGGTCGTGGAGACCCAGTACTTC
NA	NA	TRBJ2-3	TRBV7-2	CASSLGVISTDTQYF	TGTGCCAGCAGCTTAGGGGTTATTAGCACAGATACGCAGTATTTT
few	TRBD1	TRBJ2-5	TRBV28	CASSSGGTGGETQYF	TGTGCCAGCAGTTCTGGGGGTACAGGGGGTGAGACCCAGTACTTC
NA	NA	TRBJ1-3	TRBV9	CASSVRVRDTIYF	TGTGCCAGCAGCGTAAGAGTCCGGGACACCATATATTTT
NA	NA	TRBJ2-1	TRBV7-2	CASSFGAGLEQFF	TGTGCCAGCAGCTTCGGGGCGGGACTGGAGCAGTTCTTC
few	NA	TRBJ1-5	TRBV5-5	CASSLAEGSVQHF	TGTGCCAGCAGCTTGGCCGAGGGTTCTGTCCAGCATTTT
NA	TRBD1	TRBJ2-3	TRBV28	CASSLWRQGVRTDTQYF	TGTGCCAGCAGTTTATGGCGGCAGGGGGTGCGCACAGATACGCAGTATTTT
NA	TRBD1	TRBJ2-3	TRBV27	CASKPNRGLGTDTQYF	TGTGCCAGCAAACCCAACAGGGGGCTTGGCACAGATACGCAGTATTTT
NA	NA	TRBJ1-5	TRBV27	CASSPSGGDSNQPQHF	TGTGCCAGCAGTCCCTCCGGTGGGGATAGCAATCAGCCCCAGCATTTT
NA	NA	TRBJ2-5	TRBV7-3	CASSLSGLRETQYF	TGTGCCAGCAGCTTATCGGGACTGAGGGAGACCCAGTACTTC
few	NA	TRBJ1-2	TRBV4-3	CASSQDANYGYNF	TGCGCCAGCAGCCAAGACGCTAACTATGGCTACAACTTC
few	NA	TRBJ2-2	TRBV23-1	CASSSTGNVNTGELFF	TGCGCCAGCAGTTCAACAGGGAATGTCAACACCGGGGAGCTGTTTTTT
NA	NA	TRBJ2-1	TRBV3-1	CASSQQGRYNEQFF	TGTGCCAGCAGCCAACAGGGACGGTACAATGAGCAGTTCTTC
many	NA	TRBJ2-2	TRBV6-4	CASSAGSSNTGELFF	TGTGCCAGCAGCGCAGGGTCCTCGAACACCGGGGAGCTGTTTTTT
NA	TRBD1	TRBJ2-2	TRBV30	CAWSVRQGTGELFF	TGTGCCTGGAGTGTTAGACAGGGAACCGGGGAGCTGTTTTTT
few	NA	TRBJ1-1	TRBV29-1	CSVAPGWGMNTEAFF	TGCAGCGTCGCCCCAGGTTGGGGTATGAACACTGAAGCTTTCTTT
NA	NA	TRBJ1-2	TRBV7-6	CASSLGGTNGYTF	TGTGCCAGCAGTTTAGGGGGGACCAATGGCTACACCTTC
NA	NA	TRBJ2-2	TRBV15	CAVQGSGELFF	TGTGCCGTCCAGGGCTCCGGGGAGCTGTTTTTT